In this sample, the clone carrying this TCR beta chain turned up once. V shed 4 bases and J 3 bases; nucleotides not matched to a gene: 15. The CDR3 is made up of 18 amino acids. The germline V gene has CDR1 SGDLS and CDR2 YYNGEE. The source of the sample is a study of blood T cell repertoires in COVID-19. Across the whole study: Sources were T cells, B-cell-depleted T cells, or PBMCs; the material itself was cDNA or gDNA.

Participants' own reports of clinical history determined their cohort assignment. Before being deemed recovered, Cohort 3 donors had two negative PCRs, clearance, or symptom resolution. In the authors' workflow: Estimates of nucleated cell counts were drawn from the amplification of reference gene primers. Clones were read by immunoSEQ multiplex PCR, and TCRdb kept only the in-frame ones, dropping some. D and trimming were read from the DNA, whereas the V and J calls and clone size are those reported in that table. The sample comprises 490,000 or so clones, 70% to 90% of which are singletons, and approximately 8% rests with the top ten.

The specimen was PBMCs or T cells enriched from blood (not recorded which). The gene calls are TRBV9 and TRBJ2-1; 8 nucleotides agree with TRBD1. This sequence was found in a woman aged 60-75 years who had recovered from COVID-19. CDR3 protein: CASSFRQGMEYFYNEQFF. CDR3 DNA: TGTGCCAGCAGCTTTCGACAGGGGATGGAGTATTTCTACAATGAGCAGTTCTTC.